One and the same sample provided the 11 T cell receptor beta chains below, sequenced in a study of T cell repertoires in cytomegalovirus infection. TCRdb processed the reads anew with MiXCR; each CDR3 protein has one entry. This table has about 350,000 distinct CDR3 sequences, nearly 35% appearing once. No antigens are known for them. Sequencing used cultured PBMCs, obtained from culture after CMV antigen stimulation. These receptor sequences come from a human donor in good health (CMV status not recorded). Some clones in this sample may be carry-over from other donors' samples.

The J gene is TRBJ2-5, the V gene TRBV19; TRBD1 or TRBD2 may be the D gene (5 bases each). Germline V gene data show CDR1 as LNHDA and CDR2 as SQIVND (reference sequence). V was trimmed by 1 base and J by 5 bases, leaving 11 bases between them. The CDR3 totals 14 residues. The CDR3 coding sequence is TGTGCCAGTAGTATAGGGGGGTTTGGGGAGACCCAGTACTTC. It translates to CASSIGGFGETQYF.

This clonotype was seen more than once but under ten times. The chain uses TRBV7-2 and TRBJ2-3, with 10 bases lining up with TRBD2. Germline CDR1 is SGHTA and CDR2 is FQGNSA. The CDR3 has 17 amino acids. V was pared by 5 bases and J by 1 base, with 9 bases of the junction left unmatched. CDR3 in amino acids: CASSTSSGGSGTDTQYF. CDR3 sequence (DNA): TGTGCCAGCAGCACATCTAGCGGGGGTTCAGGCACAGATACGCAGTATTTT.

This clonotype was found many times. The chain has TRBV7-9 and TRBJ2-7; 8 bases are shared with TRBD1. CDR1 SEHNR and CDR2 FQNEAQ come from the germline V gene (reference sequence). The CDR3 has 14 amino acids. V was pared by 5 bases and J by 3 bases, with 6 bases of the junction left unmatched. CDR3 DNA: TGTGCCAGCAGCACGCGGACAGGGTACTACGAGCAGTACTTC. This encodes CASSTRTGYYEQYF.

This sequence joins TRBV7-6 and TRBJ2-3, with D unclear. Trimming left V 1 base short and J 4 bases short, with 9 bases between. The germline V gene has CDR1 SGHVS and CDR2 FNYEAQ. The CDR3 is made up of 14 amino acids. This CDR3 reads CASSLGSRPDTQYF. Here the CDR3 DNA reads TGTGCCAGCAGCTTAGGTTCCCGGCCAGATACGCAGTATTTT.

The chain combines TRBV10-3 with TRBJ2-7; D possibly corresponds to TRBD1 (5 bases). This CDR3 contains 15 residues. V lost 0 bases to trimming and J lost 0 bases, with 9 bases between them. Germline V gene sequence: CDR1 ENHRY, CDR2 SYGVKD. Written as DNA, the CDR3 is TGTGCCATCAGTGAGTCACAGGAGAGCTCCTACGAGCAGTACGTC. Translating gives CAISESQESSYEQYV.

This clonotype has a handful of counts. The CDR3 DNA reads as TGTGCCAGCAGTGACGAGCGGGAGGGCCTAGGAGAAAGCACAGATACGCAGTATTTT. Protein sequence: CASSDEREGLGESTDTQYF. This rearrangement joins TRBV6-1 to TRBJ2-3, with TRBD2 matching over 10 bases. Germline CDR1 reads MNHNS; CDR2 reads SASEGT. The CDR3 is 19 amino acids. With 3 bases clipped from V and 0 bases from J, the junction kept 12 bases outside the gene matches.

This clonotype was seen more than once but under ten times. The V gene is TRBV15, the J gene TRBJ1-5; no clear D. Germline CDR1 LNHNV, CDR2 YYDKDF (reference sequence). This CDR3 contains 14 residues. V gave up 5 bases and J gave up 7 bases, with 15 bases separating them. The CDR3 loop is CATSGATYGQPQHF. In DNA form, the CDR3 reads TGTGCCACCAGCGGTGCGACGTATGGCCAGCCCCAGCATTTT.

This clonotype was detected ten times or more. The chain has TRBV7-2 and TRBJ1-1; tentatively, D is TRBD1 (5 bases). Germline values: CDR1 SGHTA, CDR2 FQGNSA. With 3 bases removed from V and 1 base from J, the gap between germline ends came to 9 bases. This CDR3 contains 14 residues. The CDR3 here is CASSLTEANTEAFF. Here the CDR3 DNA reads TGTGCCAGCAGCTTGACAGAAGCGAACACTGAAGCTTTCTTT.

The V call is TRBV10-2, the J call TRBJ2-4; weak D call: TRBD1 (5 bases). The germline V gene has CDR1 WSHSY and CDR2 SAAADI. V gave up 7 bases and J gave up 6 bases, with 16 bases separating them. The CDR3 has 14 amino acids. The DNA of the CDR3 is TGCGCCAGCAAAGACAGCCCGGTTCTAAACATTCAGTACTTC. It yields the protein CASKDSPVLNIQYF.

The chain couples TRBV20-1 to TRBJ2-7; 8 nucleotides align to TRBD2. Germline CDR1 reads DFQATT; CDR2 reads SNEGSKA (reference sequence). The CDR3 has 13 residues. With 7 bases clipped from V and 1 base from J, the junction kept 6 bases outside the gene matches. The CDR3 is CSGAERGSYEQYV. DNA of the CDR3: TGCAGTGGGGCCGAGCGGGGGTCCTACGAGCAGTACGTC.

The V gene is TRBV4-3, the J gene TRBJ1-1, with D uncertain. Deletions cut 4 bases from V and 1 base from J, with 10 bases between. In germline, CDR1 is LGHNA, CDR2 YSLEER. The CDR3 has 14 residues. The CDR3 is CASSRTTENTEAFF. The CDR3 DNA reads TGCGCCAGCAGCCGTACCACAGAGAACACTGAAGCTTTCTTT.